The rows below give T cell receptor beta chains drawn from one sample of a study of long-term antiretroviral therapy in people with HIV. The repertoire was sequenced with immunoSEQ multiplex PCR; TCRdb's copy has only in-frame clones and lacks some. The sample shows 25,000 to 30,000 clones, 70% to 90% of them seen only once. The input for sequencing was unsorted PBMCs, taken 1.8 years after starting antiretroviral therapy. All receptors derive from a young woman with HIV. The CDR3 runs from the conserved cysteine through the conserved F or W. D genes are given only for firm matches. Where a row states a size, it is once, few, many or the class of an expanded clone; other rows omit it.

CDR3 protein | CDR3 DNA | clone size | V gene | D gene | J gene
CASSRTSGQETQYF | TGTGCCAGCAGTCGTACTAGCGGACAAGAGACCCAGTACTTC | . | TRBV9 | TRBD2 | TRBJ2-5
CASSLVEGWTGELFF | TGTGCCAGCAGCTTAGTAGAGGGGTGGACCGGGGAGCTGTTTTTT | . | TRBV7-8 | . | TRBJ2-2
CASSLRQNNLVPKNIQYF | TGTGCCAGCAGCCTTCGACAGAATAACCTCGTTCCCAAAAACATTCAGTACTTC | . | TRBV21-1 | . | TRBJ2-4
CASSFPPGDGISPLHF | TGTGCCAGCAGTTTCCCACCCGGGGACGGGATTTCACCCCTCCACTTT | . | TRBV27 | . | TRBJ1-6
CASSLGDTEAFF | TGCGCCAGCAGCTTGGGTGACACTGAAGCTTTCTTT | . | TRBV5-1 | . | TRBJ1-1
CASTDSIGVFFTGETQYF | TGTGCCAGCACGGACAGTATCGGCGTTTTTTTTACCGGAGAGACCCAGTACTTC | few | TRBV7-2 | . | TRBJ2-5
CASSPERQGTDTQYF | TGCGCCAGCAGCCCGGAGAGACAGGGCACAGATACGCAGTATTTT | . | TRBV5-1 | . | TRBJ2-3
CASWTARGTEAFF | TGTGCCAGCTGGACGGCACGGGGGACTGAAGCTTTCTTT | once | TRBV7-8 | . | TRBJ1-1
CASSLTPRLADSTDTQYF | TGTGCCAGCAGTTTAACCCCTCGTCTAGCGGACAGCACAGATACGCAGTATTTT | once | TRBV28 | TRBD2 | TRBJ2-3
CASSQSRFKNIQYF | TGCGCCAGCAGTCAATCACGCTTCAAAAACATTCAGTACTTC | . | TRBV23-1 | . | TRBJ2-4
CASSLSTGNYEQYF | TGTGCCAGCAGCTTATCGACGGGAAACTACGAGCAGTACTTC | . | TRBV11-2 | . | TRBJ2-7
CASSQTGGSYEQYF | TGCGCCAGCAGCCAAACAGGGGGCTCCTACGAGCAGTACTTC | . | TRBV5-1 | TRBD1 | TRBJ2-7
CASSLGGYTF | TGTGCCAGCAGTTTGGGGGGCTACACCTTC | . | TRBV28 | . | TRBJ1-2
CASSEGGGGNQPQHF | TGCGCCAGCAGTGAGGGGGGCGGTGGCAATCAGCCCCAGCATTTT | . | TRBV10-2 | . | TRBJ1-5
CASSQDVGKQGSDGYTF | TGTGCCAGCAGCCAAGACGTGGGAAAGCAGGGTAGTGATGGCTACACCTTC | . | TRBV5-4 | . | TRBJ1-2
CASIPDRMNTEAFF | TGTGCCAGCATACCTGACAGAATGAACACTGAAGCTTTCTTT | . | TRBV2 | . | TRBJ1-1
CASSESDRDTGELFF | TGTGCCAGCAGTGAATCCGACAGGGACACCGGGGAGCTGTTTTTT | . | TRBV25-1 | TRBD1 | TRBJ2-2
CASSLEAVYEQYF | TGTGCCAGCAGCTTAGAAGCGGTTTACGAGCAGTACTTC | . | TRBV7-8 | . | TRBJ2-7
CASSLRGLAGVTDTQYF | TGTGCCAGCAGTTTACGGGGACTAGCGGGAGTAACAGATACGCAGTATTTT | . | TRBV27 | TRBD2 | TRBJ2-3
CASKKRFYEQYF | TGTGCCAGCAAAAAGCGGTTCTACGAGCAGTACTTC | . | TRBV6-4 | . | TRBJ2-7
CASSFFGASSYNEQFF | TGTGCCAGCAGCTTTTTTGGGGCGAGCTCCTACAATGAGCAGTTCTTC | . | TRBV7-9 | . | TRBJ2-1
CASSSVTGLYGYTF | TGTGCCAGCAGCTCGGTTACAGGACTTTATGGCTACACCTTC | once | TRBV7-9 | . | TRBJ1-2
CASSPRQGGEKLFF | TGCGCCAGCAGCCCCCGACAGGGTGGGGAAAAACTGTTTTTT | once | TRBV4-1 | TRBD1 | TRBJ1-4
CASSNLVGSNQPQHF | TGTGCCAGCAGTAACCTCGTGGGGAGCAATCAGCCCCAGCATTTT | . | TRBV2 | . | TRBJ1-5
CASSLIGTGDNEQFF | TGTGCCAGCAGTTTAATAGGGACAGGAGACAATGAGCAGTTCTTC | . | TRBV28 | TRBD1 | TRBJ2-1
CASSEGGGPYEQYF | TGTGCCAGCAGTGAGGGGGGGGGCCCCTACGAGCAGTACTTC | . | TRBV27 | . | TRBJ2-7
CASSRPLAGVLETQYF | TGTGCCAGCAGCCGCCCCTTAGCGGGAGTTTTAGAGACCCAGTACTTC | . | TRBV7-2 | TRBD2 | TRBJ2-5
CASSLAEGQVGYEQYF | TGTGCCAGCAGTTTAGCTGAGGGACAGGTTGGCTACGAGCAGTACTTC | . | TRBV28 | TRBD1 | TRBJ2-7
CASSLSPRSVNQPQHF | TGTGCCAGCAGCTTAAGTCCCAGAAGCGTCAATCAGCCCCAGCATTTT | . | TRBV7-2 | . | TRBJ1-5
CASSFPQTLSGNTIYF | TGTGCCAGCAGCTTCCCACAGACCCTCTCTGGAAACACCATATATTTT | . | TRBV13 | . | TRBJ1-3
CASTPTGSNNQPQHF | TGCGCCAGCACCCCGACCGGGTCCAACAATCAGCCCCAGCATTTT | few | TRBV5-1 | . | TRBJ1-5
CASSLGGTRSGNTIYF | TGTGCCAGCAGCTTAGGGGGTACCAGATCTGGAAACACCATATATTTT | . | TRBV7-3 | . | TRBJ1-3
CASSLTTTHEQYF | TGTGCCAGCAGCTTAACAACCACCCACGAGCAGTACTTC | once | TRBV7-3 | . | TRBJ2-7
CASRKGAPTYEQYF | TGTGCCAGCAGGAAGGGGGCGCCCACCTACGAGCAGTACTTC | . | TRBV2 | TRBD1 | TRBJ2-7
CASSYSKVGTEAFF | TGTGCCAGCAGTTACTCGAAGGTGGGCACTGAAGCTTTCTTT | . | TRBV6-5 | . | TRBJ1-1
CASSPDGGDYGYTF | TGTGCCAGCAGCCCCGACGGGGGGGACTATGGCTACACCTTC | once | TRBV7-9 | . | TRBJ1-2
CSVDVVEGPEAFF | TGCAGCGTTGATGTAGTCGAGGGGCCCGAAGCTTTCTTT | . | TRBV29-1 | . | TRBJ1-1
CASSGPPGLVDTGELFF | TGTGCCAGCAGCGGTCCACCGGGACTAGTAGACACCGGGGAGCTGTTTTTT | . | TRBV7-2 | TRBD2 | TRBJ2-2
CASSGAGANVLTF | TGTGCCAGTAGTGGCGCTGGGGCCAACGTCCTGACTTTC | once | TRBV19 | . | TRBJ2-6
CSVFSDYEQYF | TGCAGCGTTTTTAGCGACTACGAGCAGTACTTC | . | TRBV29-1 | . | TRBJ2-7
CASSLDRQAGELFF | TGTGCCAGTAGTTTGGACAGGCAAGCCGGGGAGCTGTTTTTT | . | TRBV19 | TRBD1 | TRBJ2-2
CASSLPGSSYEQYF | TGTGCCAGCAGCTTACCGGGGAGCTCCTACGAGCAGTACTTC | once | TRBV7-2 | . | TRBJ2-7
CASSLLAGGYEQYF | TGTGCCAGCAGCTTACTAGCGGGAGGGTACGAGCAGTACTTC | . | TRBV7-2 | TRBD2 | TRBJ2-7
CAISVRDRDNTEAFF | TGTGCCATCAGTGTAAGGGACAGGGATAACACTGAAGCTTTCTTT | . | TRBV10-3 | TRBD1 | TRBJ1-1
CASSEYDRGHEQFF | TGTGCCAGCAGTGAATATGATAGGGGTCATGAGCAGTTCTTC | . | TRBV25-1 | . | TRBJ2-1
CASSLGGTTNNEQFF | TGTGCCAGCAGCTTAGGTGGGACTACCAACAATGAGCAGTTCTTC | . | TRBV7-2 | TRBD2 | TRBJ2-1
CASKKQGFPGELFF | TGTGCCAGTAAAAAACAGGGTTTTCCCGGGGAGCTGTTTTTT | . | TRBV19 | . | TRBJ2-2
CASSLVQVEGYTF | TGTGCCAGCAGCTTAGTACAAGTTGAGGGCTACACCTTC | . | TRBV7-9 | . | TRBJ1-2
CASRATGTVHGYTF | TGCGCCAGCAGGGCAACCGGGACAGTCCATGGCTACACCTTC | . | TRBV10-2 | TRBD1 | TRBJ1-2
CASSLMAGGQETQYF | TGTGCCAGCAGCTTAATGGCGGGAGGGCAAGAGACCCAGTACTTC | . | TRBV11-1 | TRBD2 | TRBJ2-5
CASSLGLRTDTQYF | TGTGCCAGCAGCTTGGGCCTACGCACAGATACGCAGTATTTT | once | TRBV13 | . | TRBJ2-3
CASSRGRLNTEAFF | TGTGCCAGCAGTAGAGGACGGTTGAACACTGAAGCTTTCTTT | . | TRBV27 | . | TRBJ1-1
CASSAGSYNEQFF | TGTGCCAGCAGTGCAGGGTCCTACAATGAGCAGTTCTTC | . | TRBV25-1 | . | TRBJ2-1